These 32 T cell receptor beta chains were sequenced from one sample in a study of cytomegalovirus exposure and HLA in healthy donors (dated by TCRdb to about 2017). Preparation of the library involved the immunoSEQ multiplex PCR assay. A mixture of 60 forward primers for TCR Vbeta segments and 13 reverse primers for TCR Jbeta segments was used in the multiplex PCR. Not all clones reach the TCRdb copy of this immuneACCESS table, which keeps in-frame sequences only. Checked studies attribute under half of the gap to unresolved V genes and leave the rest unexplained. Within this sample are around 130,000 clones, with around three quarters of them counted one time only. The ten largest clones add up to just over 2.5% of the sample. Sequencing input: PBMCs. The origin of the receptors is a man aged 25 to 40 in good health and CMV-seronegative.

The J gene is TRBJ2-7, the V gene TRBV5-6; possibly TRBD2 for D (7 bases). Trimming shortened V by 3 bases and J by 4 bases, and 17 bases separated the two germline ends. This CDR3 region has 15 residues. CDR1 is SGHDT, CDR2 YYEEEE, per germline. Here the CDR3 DNA reads TGTGCCAGCAGCTCGTTAGGGGGGGACCTATACGAGCAGTACTTC. Its protein product is CASSSLGGDLYEQYF.

V and J are TRBV29-1 and TRBJ2-7, with 11 bases identical to TRBD1. The length of the CDR3 is 14 residues. V dropped 7 bases and J dropped 4; count of bases not matched to a gene: 9. Germline lookup yields CDR1 SQVTM and CDR2 ANQGSEA. CDR3 region: CSAGGTGGSYEQYF. CDR3 nucleotide sequence: TGCAGCGCCGGGGGGACAGGGGGTTCGTACGAGCAGTACTTC.

The CDR3, as DNA: TGTGCCAGCAGCTTAGCCCTTGGACAGGGGGAAGAGACCCAGTACTTC. Translated, it gives CASSLALGQGEETQYF. This chain connects TRBV7-9 to TRBJ2-5, with TRBD1 identical over 10 bases. Looked up from germline, CDR1 is SEHNR and CDR2 is FQNEAQ (reference sequence). V lost 0 bases, J lost 3 bases, and 4 bases stayed unmatched. The CDR3 consists of 16 residues.

J is TRBJ1-2 and V is TRBV29-1, with D possibly being TRBD1 (6 bases). The CDR3 extends over 12 amino acids. Germline CDR1 SQVTM, CDR2 ANQGSEA. V gave up 5 bases and J gave up 6 bases, with 13 bases separating them. The CDR3 DNA follows: TGCAGCGTTAAAACAGGGTTACATGGCTACACCTTC. Protein: CSVKTGLHGYTF.

The rearrangement links TRBV15 to TRBJ2-7; 9 nucleotides line up with TRBD2. The ends lost 1 base at V and 2 bases at J; junction bases unmatched: 15. This CDR3 spans 19 amino acids. Germline assignment: CDR1 LNHNV and CDR2 YYDKDF (reference sequence). The chain's CDR3 is CATSRAVRDLAGPAYEQYF. The CDR3 DNA follows: TGTGCCACCAGCAGAGCAGTTCGGGACCTAGCGGGACCGGCCTACGAGCAGTACTTC.

This clone was counted only a few times. V and J are TRBV21-1 and TRBJ2-7; the tabulated D call, TRBD1, remains unverified against the DNA. TRBV21-1 is described as a pseudogene. CDR3 size: 16 residues. CDR3 nucleotides: TGTGCCAGCAGCCACCACAGGCCCGGAGAGGTCTACGAGCAGTACTTC. This sequence encodes CASSHHRPGEVYEQYF.

This clone is a singleton in its sample. This rearrangement joins TRBV7-9 to TRBJ1-5; no firm D call. Germline CDR1 reads SEHNR; CDR2 reads FQNEAQ (reference sequence). V lost 1 base, J lost 4 bases, and 8 bases lay in between. The CDR3 is made up of 14 amino acids. CDR3 sequence (DNA): TGTGCCAGCAGCTTAGGAGGAGATAATCAGCCCCAGCATTTT. This gives the protein CASSLGGDNQPQHF.

The chain combines TRBV11-3 with TRBJ2-4; no definite D call. The germline V gene encodes CDR1 SGHNT and CDR2 YENEEA. The CDR3 runs 11 residues. Trimming took 5 bases from V and 6 from J, leaving 5 bases between them. In nucleotides, the CDR3 is TGTGCCAGCAGCGTTAGAAACATTCAGTACTTC. It is translated as CASSVRNIQYF.

Only one count was recorded for this clone. The gene calls are TRBV4-1 and TRBJ2-7; 10 bases are a match to TRBD2. The CDR3 contains 15 residues. V shed 3 bases and J 2 bases; nucleotides not matched to a gene: 4. Germline V gives CDR1 MGHRA, CDR2 YSYEKL. CDR3 nucleotides: TGCGCCAGCAGCCATCCCGGACTAGCGGCCTACGAGCAGTACTTC. It encodes CASSHPGLAAYEQYF.

This rearrangement joins TRBV5-4 to TRBJ2-5; TRBD2 agrees at 8 bases. V gave up 4 bases and J gave up 2 bases; unmatched junction bases: 7. Germline V gives CDR1 SGHNT, CDR2 YYREEE (reference sequence). This CDR3 is 15 amino acids long. CDR3 coding DNA: TGTGCCAGCAGCCAGATAGCGGGAAGACAAGAGACCCAGTACTTC. Amino acid sequence: CASSQIAGRQETQYF. Full variable domain (rest looked up from reference TRBV5-4 and TRBJ2-5): ETGVTQSPTHLIKTRGQQVTLRCSSQSGHNTVSWYQQALGQGPQFIFQYYREEENGRGNFPPRFSGLQFPNYSSELNVNALELDDSALYLCASSQIAGRQETQYFGPGTRLLVL.

V and J are TRBV7-2 and TRBJ2-7; D unresolved. The germline V gene encodes CDR1 SGHTA and CDR2 FQGNSA. CDR3 length: 14 amino acids. V lost 1 base and J 5 bases, leaving 12 bases between the germline ends. The CDR3 region is CASSLDGSLDEQYF. Written as DNA, the CDR3 is TGTGCCAGCAGCTTAGATGGCAGTCTTGACGAGCAGTACTTC. Full variable domain (remainder filled in from reference TRBV7-2 and TRBJ2-7): GAGVSQSPSNKVTEKGKDVELRCDPISGHTALYWYRQSLGQGLEFLIYFQGNSAPDKSGLPSDRFSAERTGGSVSTLTIQRTQQEDSAVYLCASSLDGSLDEQYFGPGTRLTVT.

This rearrangement joins TRBV5-4 to TRBJ2-1; maybe TRBD1 (6 bases). The CDR3 loop spans 15 amino acids. Trimming removed 0 bases from V and 4 bases from J, with 11 bases in between. The V gene's germline CDR1 is SGHNT and CDR2 YYREEE (reference sequence). The CDR3 sequence is CASSLARTEYNEQFF. In DNA, the CDR3 is TGTGCCAGCAGCTTGGCCAGGACAGAGTACAATGAGCAGTTCTTC. The variable domain in full, completed from reference TRBV5-4 and TRBJ2-1, reads ETGVTQSPTHLIKTRGQQVTLRCSSQSGHNTVSWYQQALGQGPQFIFQYYREEENGRGNFPPRFSGLQFPNYSSELNVNALELDDSALYLCASSLARTEYNEQFFGPGTRLTVL.

The genes are TRBV27 and TRBJ1-5, with D uncertain. CDR3 size: 15 residues. The germline V gene encodes CDR1 MNHEY and CDR2 SMNVEV (reference sequence). The V gene lost 2 bases and the J gene lost 3 bases, with 11 bases spanning the gap. CDR3 nucleotide sequence: TGTGCCAGCAGTTTAGTCATGGCATACAATCAGCCCCAGCATTTT. This sequence encodes CASSLVMAYNQPQHF.

The genes are TRBV28 and TRBJ1-1; TRBD1 agrees at 9 bases. The CDR3 runs to 15 residues. The germline CDR1 and CDR2 sequences are MDHEN and SYDVKM. Trimming took 4 bases from V and 2 from J; bases not matched to a gene: 5. The chain's CDR3 is CASSWGDRVNTEAFF. CDR3 nucleotide sequence: TGTGCCAGCAGTTGGGGGGACAGGGTTAACACTGAAGCTTTCTTT.

This clone showed up just once. This CDR3 is also generated by other DNA sequences in the sample. This chain joins TRBV10-1 and TRBJ2-1; 11 nucleotides align to TRBD2. Germline V gene data show CDR1 as WNHNN and CDR2 as SYGVQD (reference sequence). The CDR3 spans 14 residues. With 3 bases clipped from V and 7 bases from J, the junction kept 2 bases outside the gene matches. The CDR3 sequence is CASSELAGDNEQFF. DNA for the CDR3: TGCGCCAGCAGTGAACTAGCGGGAGATAATGAGCAGTTCTTC.

This chain connects TRBV7-3 to TRBJ2-2; weak D call: TRBD2 (6 bases). Germline CDR1 SGHTA, CDR2 FQGTGA. V was shortened by 5 bases and J by 0 bases, with 10 bases between the two germline ends. The CDR3 sequence is 15 residues long. CDR3 in amino acids: CASSQSGPNTGELFF. In DNA form, the CDR3 reads TGTGCCAGCAGCCAAAGCGGGCCGAACACCGGGGAGCTGTTTTTT.

The CDR3 nucleotides read TGCGCCAGCAGCTTTTTGCCAACCGGGGGGAACACTGAAGCTTTCTTT. Protein: CASSFLPTGGNTEAFF. V and J are TRBV5-1 and TRBJ1-1, with a tentative D call TRBD1 (5 bases). In germline, CDR1 is SGHRS, CDR2 YFSETQ. Between the trimmed V and J ends, which lost 2 bases and 1 base, there was a span of 15 bases. This CDR3 comprises 16 residues.

The chain recombines TRBV6-5 with TRBJ1-2; tentative D call: TRBD1 (6 bases). Germline CDR1 and CDR2: MNHEY and SVGAGI. V lost 6 bases to trimming and J lost 1 base, with 9 bases between them. The CDR3 loop spans 13 amino acids. This CDR3 is CASRDRINYGYTF. For the CDR3, the DNA is TGTGCCAGCAGAGACAGGATTAACTATGGCTACACCTTC.

This rearrangement joins TRBV4-2 to TRBJ2-1; TRBD2 is a possible D gene (5 bases). V was pared by 0 bases and J by 14 bases, with 20 bases between. The CDR3 contains 15 residues. Germline V gives CDR1 LGHNA, CDR2 YNFKEQ. The CDR3 DNA reads TGTGCCAGCAGCCAAGAGGCGGTAGCTTCTCGGAGGAAGTTCTTC. Amino acids: CASSQEAVASRRKFF.

The gene calls are TRBV7-2 and TRBJ1-5; the D gene is possibly TRBD1 (6 bases). Germline CDR1 and CDR2: SGHTA and FQGNSA. The CDR3 extends over 14 amino acids. Trimming removed 5 bases at V and 7 bases at J, with 15 bases between. The CDR3 here is CASSQQQGGQPQHF. The CDR3 DNA reads as TGTGCCAGCAGCCAACAACAGGGAGGGCAGCCCCAGCATTTT.

The genes are TRBV10-3 and TRBJ2-5; 8 bases are a match to TRBD2. The germline gives CDR1 ENHRY, CDR2 SYGVKD. This CDR3 spans 15 amino acids. V trimming: 10 bases; J trimming: 4 bases; junction bases outside the gene matches: 14. CDR3 protein: CATGARTGRGETQYF. DNA for the CDR3: TGTGCCACCGGAGCAAGGACCGGGAGGGGAGAGACCCAGTACTTC.

The genes are TRBV28 and TRBJ2-3; 8 bases line up with TRBD1. The CDR3 consists of 14 residues. V lost 3 bases and J lost 6; bases outside the gene matches: 5. The germline gives CDR1 MDHEN, CDR2 SYDVKM. CDR3 DNA: TGTGCCAGCAGTTTGGACAGGGCAGCGGATACGCAGTATTTT. This codes for CASSLDRAADTQYF.

CDR3 residues: CASRVGGTEVF. DNA of the CDR3: TGTGCCAGCAGAGTGGGCGGGACAGAAGTTTTT. The chain is built from TRBV21-1 and TRBJ1-4; the table assigns TRBD1, which was not confirmed against the DNA. TRBV21-1 is listed as a pseudogene. This CDR3 spans 11 amino acids.

V is TRBV6-4 and J is TRBJ1-5; 9 nucleotides line up with TRBD1. Trimming removed 4 bases from V and 1 base from J; junction bases left unmatched: 2. The CDR3 sequence is 15 residues long. Germline lookup yields CDR1 MRHNA and CDR2 SNTAGT. CDR3 residues: CASSATGGSNQPQHF. As DNA, the CDR3 is TGTGCCAGCAGTGCGACAGGGGGGAGCAATCAGCCCCAGCATTTT.

For this clone: Mismatch with germline at one junction end may stem from a read error. V and J are TRBV5-1 and TRBJ1-5; TRBD1 matches 7 bases. The CDR3 covers 15 residues. Germline assignment: CDR1 SGHRS and CDR2 YFSETQ. The CDR3, as DNA: TGCGCCAGCAGCATGGACCCGGGACAGAATCAGCCCCAGAATTTT. Translation gives CASSMDPGQNQPQNF.

This sequence joins TRBV19 and TRBJ2-3, with D perhaps matching TRBD2 (5 bases). The CDR3 runs to 14 residues. V was clipped by 2 bases and J by 0 bases, with 6 bases between them. CDR1 is LNHDA and CDR2 is SQIVND in the germline V gene (reference sequence). The CDR3 bases are TGTGCCAGTAGTATAAGGACTAGCACAGATACGCAGTATTTT. Translating it yields CASSIRTSTDTQYF.

This clone was seen more than once but under ten times. The chain joins TRBV19 to TRBJ2-5; D might be TRBD1 (6 bases). V shed 1 base and J shed 2 bases, with 11 bases lying between them. There are 15 residues in the CDR3. Germline-derived CDR1 and CDR2 are LNHDA and SQIVND (reference sequence). CDR3 in DNA: TGTGCCAGTAGTATAGCTTCAGGGGAGCAAGAGACCCAGTACTTC. Encoded protein: CASSIASGEQETQYF. Using reference TRBV19 and TRBJ2-5 for the parts outside the CDR3, the full variable domain is DGGITQSPKYLFRKEGQNVTLSCEQNLNHDAMYWYRQDPGQGLRLIYYSQIVNDFQKGDIAEGYSVSREKKESFPLTVTSAQKNPTAFYLCASSIASGEQETQYFGPGTRLLVL.

V is TRBV7-9 and J is TRBJ1-2, with 9 bases that match TRBD1. This CDR3 spans 14 amino acids. Trimming took 6 bases from V and 5 from J; bases not matched to a gene: 7. Germline CDR1 reads SEHNR; CDR2 reads FQNEAQ (reference sequence). CDR3 bases: TGTGCCAGCAGTCCGGGACAGGGTAATTATGGCTACACCTTC. Translating gives CASSPGQGNYGYTF.

V gene TRBV19 combines with J gene TRBJ1-5; 7 bases line up with TRBD1. With V trimmed by 5 bases and J by 1 base, 17 bases remained unmatched. Germline V gene data show CDR1 as LNHDA and CDR2 as SQIVND (reference sequence). This CDR3 region has 19 residues. The CDR3 DNA reads as TGTGCCAGTAGTTGGCGCCCGGGACAGAGCCTTTCGAGCAATCAGCCCCAGCATTTT. This encodes CASSWRPGQSLSSNQPQHF.

This clone occurred once. The chain has TRBV27 and TRBJ2-1; D possibly corresponds to TRBD2 (5 bases). Germline V CDR1 and CDR2: MNHEY, SMNVEV (reference sequence). The CDR3 runs 12 residues. Trimming shortened V by 3 bases and J by 8 bases, and 8 bases separated the two germline ends. CDR3 amino acids: CASSFEGYEQFF. The CDR3 nucleotides are TGTGCCAGCAGTTTCGAGGGTTATGAGCAGTTCTTC.

The chain has TRBV7-9 and TRBJ2-5; 9 nucleotides align to TRBD1. The J call is uncertain, as TRBJ2-7 better fits the DNA end. There are 15 residues in the CDR3. Germline V gene sequence: CDR1 SEHNR, CDR2 FQNEAQ (reference sequence). The DNA of the CDR3 is TGTGCCAGCAGCTTTAGGACAGGGGAGAAGTACGAGCAGTACTTC. Protein: CASSFRTGEKYEQYF.

V is TRBV19 and J is TRBJ1-4; possibly TRBD1 for D (6 bases). V shed 5 bases and J shed 7 bases, with 17 bases lying between them. The length of the CDR3 is 15 residues. Germline V gene lookup returns CDR1 LNHDA and CDR2 SQIVND (reference sequence). CDR3 region: CASSVHRDRGEKLFF. The CDR3 nucleotides read TGTGCCAGTAGTGTCCACAGGGATAGGGGTGAAAAACTGTTTTTT.